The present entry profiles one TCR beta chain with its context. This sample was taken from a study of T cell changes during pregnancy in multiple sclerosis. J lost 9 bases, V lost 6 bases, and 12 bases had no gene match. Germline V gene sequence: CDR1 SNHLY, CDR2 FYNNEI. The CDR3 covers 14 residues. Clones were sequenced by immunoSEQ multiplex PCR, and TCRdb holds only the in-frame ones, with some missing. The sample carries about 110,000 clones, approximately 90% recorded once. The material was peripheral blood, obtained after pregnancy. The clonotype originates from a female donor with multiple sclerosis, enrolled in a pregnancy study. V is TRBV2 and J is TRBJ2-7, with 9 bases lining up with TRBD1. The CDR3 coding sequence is TGTGCCAGCAGCCCGGGACAGGGTCGATTCGGGCAGTACTTC. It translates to CASSPGQGRFGQYF.